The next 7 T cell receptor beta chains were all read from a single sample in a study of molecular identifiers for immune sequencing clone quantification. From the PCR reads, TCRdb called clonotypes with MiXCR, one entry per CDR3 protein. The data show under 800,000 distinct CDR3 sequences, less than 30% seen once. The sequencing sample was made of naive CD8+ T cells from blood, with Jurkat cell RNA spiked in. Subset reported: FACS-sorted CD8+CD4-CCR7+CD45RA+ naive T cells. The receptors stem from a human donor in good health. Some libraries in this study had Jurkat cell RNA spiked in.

In nucleotides, the CDR3 is TGTGCCAGCAGTGTCCTGGGCAGGGTAACTCTCGCTGTCTACGAGCAGTACTTC. Translated: CASSVLGRVTLAVYEQYF. This sequence joins TRBV6-1 and TRBJ2-7; the D gene is possibly TRBD1 (5 bases). V lost 4 bases and J lost 3, with 25 bases in between. In germline, CDR1 is MNHNS, CDR2 SASEGT. This CDR3 has 18 amino acids.

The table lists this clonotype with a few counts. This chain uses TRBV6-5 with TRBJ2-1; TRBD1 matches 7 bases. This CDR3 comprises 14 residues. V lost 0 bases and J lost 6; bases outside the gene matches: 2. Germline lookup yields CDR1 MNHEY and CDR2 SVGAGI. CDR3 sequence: CASSYSTGSNEQFF. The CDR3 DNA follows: TGTGCCAGCAGTTACTCGACAGGGAGCAATGAGCAGTTCTTC.

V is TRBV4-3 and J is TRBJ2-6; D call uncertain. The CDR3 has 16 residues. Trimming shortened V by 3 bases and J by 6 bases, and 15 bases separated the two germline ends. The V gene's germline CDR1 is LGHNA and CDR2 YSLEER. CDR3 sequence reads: CASSQQHSSVANVLTF. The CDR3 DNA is TGCGCCAGCAGCCAGCAGCATAGTAGTGTGGCCAACGTCCTGACTTTC.

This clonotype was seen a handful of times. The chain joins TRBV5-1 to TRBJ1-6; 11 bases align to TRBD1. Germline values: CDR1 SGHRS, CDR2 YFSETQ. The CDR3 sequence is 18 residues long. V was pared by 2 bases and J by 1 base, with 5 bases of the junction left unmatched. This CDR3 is CASSLTGQGESYNSPLHF. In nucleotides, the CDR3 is TGCGCCAGCAGCTTAACGGGACAGGGGGAGTCCTATAATTCACCCCTCCACTTT.

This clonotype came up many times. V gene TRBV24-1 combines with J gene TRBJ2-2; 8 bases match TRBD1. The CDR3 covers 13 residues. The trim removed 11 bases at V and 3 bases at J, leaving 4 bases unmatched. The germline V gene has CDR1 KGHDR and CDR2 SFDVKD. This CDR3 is CAIGTGYTGELFF. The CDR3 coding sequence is TGTGCCATCGGGACAGGATACACCGGGGAGCTGTTTTTT.

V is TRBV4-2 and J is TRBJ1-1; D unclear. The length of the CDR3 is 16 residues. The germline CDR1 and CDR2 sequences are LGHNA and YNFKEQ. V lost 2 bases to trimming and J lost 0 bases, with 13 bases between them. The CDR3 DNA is TGTGCCAGCAGCCAAAGGGCAGCCTCTATGAACACTGAAGCTTTCTTT. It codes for CASSQRAASMNTEAFF.

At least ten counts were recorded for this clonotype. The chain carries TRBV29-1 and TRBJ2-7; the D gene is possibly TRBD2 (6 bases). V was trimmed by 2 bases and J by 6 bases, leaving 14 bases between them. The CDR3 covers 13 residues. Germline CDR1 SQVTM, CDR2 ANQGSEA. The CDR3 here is CSVEFGGLGEQYF. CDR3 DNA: TGCAGCGTTGAATTTGGGGGGTTGGGCGAGCAGTACTTC.